Listed here are 23 T cell receptor beta chains from one sample, sequenced in a study of PD-L1 blockade in urothelial cancer. This sample's time point: peripheral blood 6 weeks after treatment start. Method: immunoSEQ multiplex PCR; TCRdb's copy keeps in-frame clones and lacks some. Here the sample spans around 110,000 clones, around 89% being singletons. Sequences were derived from PBMCs, sampled around atezolizumab (anti-PD-L1) treatment. All receptors come from a man aged 60-69 years with urothelial cancer.

The rearrangement joins TRBV6-5 to TRBJ2-7; TRBD2 matches 7 bases. V was pared by 5 bases and J by 3 bases, with 10 bases of the junction left unmatched. The CDR3 is made up of 15 amino acids. The germline V gene encodes CDR1 MNHEY and CDR2 SVGAGI. The CDR3 is CASSTRSRGSYEQYF. CDR3 DNA: TGTGCCAGCAGTACCCGATCCCGCGGGAGCTACGAGCAGTACTTC.

The chain links TRBV19 to TRBJ1-1; D possibly corresponds to TRBD1 (5 bases). CDR1 is LNHDA and CDR2 is SQIVND in the germline V gene (reference sequence). Trimming removed 2 bases at V and 11 bases at J, with 15 bases between. The CDR3 covers 13 residues. DNA of the CDR3: TGTGCCAGTAGTATACCAGGACAAGCAGCGGCTTTCTTT. Translation: CASSIPGQAAAFF.

The rearrangement joins TRBV6-5 to TRBJ1-5; possibly TRBD1 for D (6 bases). The CDR3 extends over 15 amino acids. The germline V gene has CDR1 MNHEY and CDR2 SVGAGI. V was trimmed by 1 base and J by 3 bases, leaving 10 bases between them. CDR3 region: CASSYFRGDNQPQHF. For the CDR3, the DNA is TGTGCCAGCAGTTACTTCAGGGGTGACAATCAGCCCCAGCATTTT.

The genes are TRBV14 and TRBJ2-7; TRBD1 aligns across 9 bases. V dropped 4 bases and J dropped 6; count of bases not matched to a gene: 7. Looked up from germline, CDR1 is SGHDN and CDR2 is FVKESK. The CDR3 consists of 14 residues. CDR3 protein: CASSPGTGRFEQYF. CDR3 in DNA: TGTGCCAGCAGCCCCGGGACAGGGAGGTTCGAGCAGTACTTC.

This clone was observed a handful of times. This rearrangement joins TRBV10-3 to TRBJ1-1, with a possible D match to TRBD1 (5 bases). The CDR3 is 13 amino acids. Between the trimmed V and J ends, which lost 10 bases and 1 base, there was a span of 13 bases. Germline assignment: CDR1 ENHRY and CDR2 SYGVKD. The CDR3: CATEQESNTEAFF. In nucleotides, the CDR3 is TGTGCCACCGAACAGGAGTCGAACACTGAAGCTTTCTTT.

The rearrangement joins TRBV5-1 to TRBJ2-3, with unresolved D. The CDR3 sequence is 11 residues long. Germline V gene lookup returns CDR1 SGHRS and CDR2 YFSETQ. The germline V and J ends were trimmed by 5 bases and 2 bases, with 3 bases remaining between them. CDR3 region: CASRATDTQYF. CDR3 sequence (DNA): TGCGCCAGCAGGGCCACAGATACGCAGTATTTT.

This chain connects TRBV4-1 to TRBJ2-5; 11 bases agree with TRBD2. The trim removed 4 bases at V and 5 bases at J, leaving 6 bases unmatched. The CDR3 is 15 amino acids. Per germline, CDR1 MGHRA and CDR2 YSYEKL. CDR3 protein: CASSLGLAGGETQYF. CDR3 in DNA: TGCGCCAGCAGCCTCGGACTAGCGGGCGGGGAGACCCAGTACTTC.

The chain recombines TRBV6-6 with TRBJ1-2; 7 nucleotides align to TRBD1. The CDR3 spans 13 residues. Germline V gene data show CDR1 as MNHNY and CDR2 as SVGAGI (reference sequence). The junction had 4 bases not matched to a gene; V was cut back by 5 bases and J by 4 bases. The CDR3 region is CASSRDRVYGYTF. CDR3 coding DNA: TGTGCCAGCAGTCGAGACAGGGTCTATGGCTACACCTTC.

The chain combines TRBV9 with TRBJ1-2, with TRBD1 matching over 8 bases. V trimming: 0 bases; J trimming: 5 bases; junction bases outside the gene matches: 6. Germline-derived CDR1 and CDR2 are SGDLS and YYNGEE. There are 15 residues in the CDR3. Written as DNA, the CDR3 is TGTGCCAGCAGCGTAGGGACAGGGTCCGGTTATGGCTACACCTTC. This codes for CASSVGTGSGYGYTF.

This clone was seen only once. This chain uses TRBV18 with TRBJ1-6, with unresolved D. Trimming removed 3 bases at V and 10 bases at J, with 13 bases between. The CDR3 has 14 residues. Per germline, CDR1 KGHSH and CDR2 LQKENI. CDR3 DNA: TGTGCCAGCTCACCCGAGGGCTCGGGATCACCCCTCCACTTT. It translates to CASSPEGSGSPLHF.

The genes are TRBV28 and TRBJ2-7; unclear D gene. The CDR3 extends over 11 amino acids. Trimming removed 4 bases from V and 3 bases from J, with 4 bases in between. The germline CDR1 and CDR2 sequences are MDHEN and SYDVKM. In nucleotides, the CDR3 is TGTGCCAGCAGTTCCCGCTACGAGCAGTACTTC. Translation gives CASSSRYEQYF. Complete variable domain (other parts from reference TRBV28 and TRBJ2-7): DVKVTQSSRYLVKRTGEKVFLECVQDMDHENMFWYRQDPGLGLRLIYFSYDVKMKEKGDIPEGYSVSREKKERFSLILESASTNQTSMYLCASSSRYEQYFGPGTRLTVT.

This clone has more than one count but fewer than ten. This chain connects TRBV6-1 to TRBJ1-1; a weak D match, TRBD1 (6 bases). CDR1 and CDR2 (germline): MNHNS, SASEGT. The V gene lost 10 bases and the J gene lost 3 bases, with 18 bases spanning the gap. The CDR3 is made up of 14 amino acids. This CDR3 is CATTEQGTDTEAFF. As DNA, the CDR3 is TGTGCCACCACAGAGCAGGGGACCGACACTGAAGCTTTCTTT.

This rearrangement joins TRBV18 to TRBJ1-5, with 7 bases lining up with TRBD1. The CDR3 is 16 residues long. From germline, CDR1 is KGHSH and CDR2 LQKENI. The J segment lost 0 bases and the V segment lost 1 base, leaving 3 bases of the junction unmatched. This CDR3 reads CASSPQGAHSNQPQHF. The CDR3 nucleotides are TGTGCCAGCTCACCACAGGGGGCCCATAGCAATCAGCCCCAGCATTTT.

The rearrangement links TRBV20-1 to TRBJ2-1; D is possibly TRBD1 (6 bases). Trimming shortened V by 7 bases and J by 12 bases, and 16 bases separated the two germline ends. The length of the CDR3 is 11 residues. Germline lookup yields CDR1 DFQATT and CDR2 SNEGSKA (reference sequence). CDR3 region: CSVRTGQRQFF. In DNA form, the CDR3 reads TGCAGTGTCCGGACGGGACAAAGGCAGTTCTTC.

This chain links TRBV4-3 with TRBJ1-6, with D hard to call. The V gene's germline CDR1 is LGHNA and CDR2 YSLEER. This CDR3 is 16 amino acids long. Trimming cost V 4 bases and J 1 base, with 11 bases left between them. The CDR3 nucleotides read TGCGCCAGCAGCCCTTCACCAGTTTCCTATAATTCACCCCTCCACTTT. This translates into CASSPSPVSYNSPLHF.

The J gene is TRBJ1-4, the V gene TRBV28; 10 bases are a match to TRBD1. CDR3 size: 15 residues. Germline V gene lookup returns CDR1 MDHEN and CDR2 SYDVKM. J lost 8 bases, V lost 5 bases, and 8 bases had no gene match. The CDR3 region is CASSPQTGGTEKLFF. CDR3 sequence (DNA): TGTGCCAGCAGTCCCCAGACAGGGGGCACCGAAAAACTGTTTTTT.

The CDR3 spells CASSSGLAGIETQYF. CDR3 bases: TGTGCCAGCAGTTCCGGACTAGCGGGGATCGAGACCCAGTACTTC. The J gene is TRBJ2-5, the V gene TRBV27; 12 bases fit TRBD2. The CDR3 is 15 residues long. The germline V gene has CDR1 MNHEY and CDR2 SMNVEV (reference sequence). Trimming at V came to 4 bases and at J to 5 bases, leaving 5 bases not matched to a gene.

The V call is TRBV18, the J call TRBJ2-7; perhaps TRBD2 as D (6 bases). Trimming took off 6 bases at V and 7 bases at J, with 19 bases between the two ends. There are 14 residues in the CDR3. The germline gives CDR1 KGHSH, CDR2 LQKENI. Here the CDR3 DNA reads TGTGCCAGCTCCCCGGGACTTACGGTCGGGGAGCAGTACTTC. This gives the protein CASSPGLTVGEQYF.

The chain employs TRBV11-3 and TRBJ1-1; tentative D call: TRBD1 (5 bases). Germline V gene data show CDR1 as SGHNT and CDR2 as YENEEA. CDR3 length: 14 amino acids. The V and J ends lost 4 bases and 5 bases respectively, with 14 bases between them. The CDR3 region has the DNA TGTGCCAGCAGCTGGGGGGGGGATCTGACTGAAGCTTTCTTT. It codes for CASSWGGDLTEAFF.

This chain uses TRBV4-2 with TRBJ2-7; TRBD2 agrees at 9 bases. The junction had 13 bases not matched to a gene; V was cut back by 0 bases and J by 7 bases. CDR1 is LGHNA and CDR2 is YNFKEQ in the germline V gene. The CDR3 runs to 17 residues. The CDR3 coding sequence is TGTGCCAGCAGCCAAGAAGGGCTAGCGGGGCGTCCTTGGGAGCAGTACTTC. As protein: CASSQEGLAGRPWEQYF.

The chain recombines TRBV11-2 with TRBJ1-2; weak D call: TRBD1 (5 bases). Per germline, CDR1 SGHAT and CDR2 FQNNGV. The germline V and J ends were trimmed by 1 base and 8 bases, with 11 bases remaining between them. The CDR3 has 13 residues. CDR3 loop: CASSLAAGNGYTF. The CDR3 bases are TGTGCCAGCAGCTTAGCGGCAGGGAACGGCTACACCTTC. Using reference TRBV11-2 and TRBJ1-2 for the parts outside the CDR3, the full variable domain is EAGVAQSPRYKIIEKRQSVAFWCNPISGHATLYWYQQILGQGPKLLIQFQNNGVVDDSQLPKDRFSAERLKGVDSTLKIQPAKLEDSAVYLCASSLAAGNGYTFGSGTRLTVV.

This clone has a handful of counts. The V gene is TRBV6-5, the J gene TRBJ1-2; D is perhaps TRBD1 (6 bases). CDR1 and CDR2 (germline): MNHEY, SVGAGI. This CDR3 spans 14 amino acids. Between the trimmed V and J ends, which lost 4 bases and 8 bases, there was a span of 17 bases. In DNA, the CDR3 is TGTGCCAGCAGTTCCCTGGGGGGGCGAGGAGGCTACACCTTC. Residues: CASSSLGGRGGYTF.

The chain carries TRBV10-1 and TRBJ2-4, with D possibly being TRBD2 (5 bases). Deletions cut 0 bases from V and 1 base from J, with 10 bases between. CDR1 is WNHNN and CDR2 is SYGVQD in the germline V gene (reference sequence). This CDR3 contains 16 residues. The CDR3 DNA reads TGCGCCAGCAGTGAGTCGGCAGGCGGGGCCAAAAACATTCAGTACTTC. Amino acid sequence: CASSESAGGAKNIQYF.